Listed here are 24 T cell receptor beta chains from one sample, sequenced in a study of T-cell memory formation after mild COVID-19. Via MiXCR, TCRdb re-called the 5' RACE reads, giving one row per CDR3 protein. Here the sample spans about 320,000 distinct CDR3 sequences, roughly an eighth being singletons. Material: PBMCs or a T cell subset sorted from them (not recorded which). The receptor set was obtained from a man aged 18 to 29 who had mild COVID-19 (a few samples of this study predate the infection). Cell type and time point are not known.

Only a few counts were recorded for this clonotype. The rearrangement links TRBV5-5 to TRBJ2-1; D assignment may be TRBD1 or TRBD2 (5 bases each). This CDR3 is built from 15 residues. CDR1 and CDR2 (germline): SGHKS, YYEKEE (reference sequence). V was pared by 4 bases and J by 1 base, with 12 bases between. CDR3 sequence reads: CASSADWGSYNEQFF. The CDR3 DNA is TGTGCCAGCAGCGCGGACTGGGGGTCCTACAATGAGCAGTTCTTC.

The chain recombines TRBV7-2 with TRBJ1-2, with 7 bases that match TRBD1. The CDR3 covers 14 residues. CDR1 and CDR2 from the germline V gene are SGHTA and FQGNSA. J lost 5 bases, V lost 3 bases, and 6 bases had no gene match. The CDR3 coding sequence is TGTGCCAGCAGCTTTCAGGGGGGGGTATATGGCTACACCTTC. This codes for CASSFQGGVYGYTF.

Worth noting for this clonotype: At one boundary the junction diverges from the germline segment, which might be a read error. The genes are TRBV6-4 and TRBJ2-1; TRBD2 aligns across 9 bases. CDR1 and CDR2 (germline): MRHNA, SNTAGT. CDR3 length: 16 residues. The CDR3 reads CASSEVGGGAFNDQFF. CDR3 sequence (DNA): TGTGCCAGCAGTGAGGTTGGCGGGGGGGCATTCAATGATCAGTTCTTC.

In this sample, this clonotype turned up a few times. This chain links TRBV24-1 with TRBJ2-3, with D tentatively TRBD2 (6 bases). The CDR3 spans 16 residues. CDR1 KGHDR and CDR2 SFDVKD come from the germline V gene. Between the trimmed V and J ends, which lost 4 bases and 2 bases, there was a span of 15 bases. This CDR3 is CATSDGSRLYTDTQYF. The DNA of the CDR3 is TGTGCCACCAGTGACGGGAGTCGATTATACACAGATACGCAGTATTTT.

This clonotype was detected only a few times. This rearrangement joins TRBV5-1 to TRBJ2-1; TRBD2 matches 7 bases. The CDR3 has 13 residues. Germline V gene data show CDR1 as SGHRS and CDR2 as YFSETQ. With V trimmed by 3 bases and J by 5 bases, 2 bases remained unmatched. CDR3 protein: CASSYGGNNEQFF. The DNA for the CDR3 is TGCGCCAGCAGCTACGGGGGGAACAATGAGCAGTTCTTC.

This chain joins TRBV20-1 and TRBJ1-6; tentatively, D is TRBD1 (6 bases). Germline V CDR1 and CDR2: DFQATT, SNEGSKA (reference sequence). This CDR3 contains 14 residues. V was cut by 6 bases and J by 4 bases, with 13 bases left in between. Here the CDR3 reads CSAEGQNYNSPLHF. CDR3 coding DNA: TGCAGTGCCGAAGGACAGAATTATAATTCACCCCTCCACTTT.

The chain employs TRBV2 and TRBJ2-3; TRBD2 agrees at 9 bases. The CDR3 contains 14 residues. Looked up from germline, CDR1 is SNHLY and CDR2 is FYNNEI. The trim removed 4 bases at V and 4 bases at J, leaving 3 bases unmatched. The CDR3 here is CASSGASGADTQYF. CDR3 nucleotides: TGTGCCAGCAGTGGGGCTAGCGGGGCAGATACGCAGTATTTT.

The V call is TRBV20-1, the J call TRBJ1-5; D remains ambiguous. This CDR3 spans 12 amino acids. The germline V gene encodes CDR1 DFQATT and CDR2 SNEGSKA (reference sequence). Trimming shortened V by 6 bases and J by 4 bases, and 10 bases separated the two germline ends. The CDR3 DNA reads as TGCAGTGCGCGGAGACGGAATCAGCCCCAGCATTTT. This codes for CSARRRNQPQHF.

The chain carries TRBV25-1 and TRBJ2-5; D call uncertain. The V end was cut by 6 bases, the J end by 5 bases, with 13 bases between. Looked up from germline, CDR1 is MGHDK and CDR2 is SYGVNS. There are 13 residues in the CDR3. CDR3: CASRDSSRETQYF. The CDR3 nucleotides read TGTGCCAGCAGAGACTCAAGCAGGGAGACCCAGTACTTC.

This clonotype was seen a handful of times. The chain carries TRBV6-1 and TRBJ2-7, with D possibly matching TRBD2 (5 bases). V was pared by 7 bases and J by 3 bases, with 13 bases between. The germline CDR1 and CDR2 sequences are MNHNS and SASEGT. This CDR3 region has 13 residues. This CDR3 is CASTPSPGYEQYV. CDR3 coding DNA: TGTGCCAGCACACCTAGCCCGGGCTACGAGCAGTACGTC.

Only a few counts were recorded for this clonotype. The chain links TRBV7-3 to TRBJ1-1; D uncertain. The CDR3 has 15 residues. V was trimmed by 5 bases and J by 0 bases, leaving 13 bases between them. Germline-derived CDR1 and CDR2 are SGHTA and FQGTGA. CDR3 in amino acids: CASSPSRDMNTEAFF. The CDR3 DNA is TGTGCCAGCAGCCCTTCCCGGGATATGAACACTGAAGCTTTCTTT.

The chain joins TRBV5-1 to TRBJ1-3, with 7 bases lining up with TRBD1. The CDR3 totals 15 residues. Germline-derived CDR1 and CDR2 are SGHRS and YFSETQ. J lost 4 bases, V lost 4 bases, and 8 bases had no gene match. DNA for the CDR3: TGCGCCAGCAGCGAACAGGGGATGTCAGGAAACACCATATATTTT. Encoded protein: CASSEQGMSGNTIYF.

The chain combines TRBV4-2 with TRBJ1-1, with no clear D. CDR3 length equals 14 residues. Germline V CDR1 and CDR2: LGHNA, YNFKEQ. V gave up 0 bases and J gave up 10 bases, with 15 bases separating them. CDR3 DNA sequence: TGTGCCAGCAGCCAAGAATCGGGCAGGATAAGAGCTTTCTTT. This encodes CASSQESGRIRAFF.

This clonotype was counted a few times. CDR3 bases: TGTGCCAGCAGTCCAACAGGGGGCACCTATGGCTACACCTTC. This translates into CASSPTGGTYGYTF. This sequence joins TRBV5-6 and TRBJ1-2, with TRBD1 identical over 9 bases. The germline gives CDR1 SGHDT, CDR2 YYEEEE. The trim removed 5 bases at V and 4 bases at J, leaving 6 bases unmatched. The CDR3 runs to 14 residues.

This clonotype turned up a few times. The chain joins TRBV20-1 to TRBJ2-3, with TRBD2 matching over 7 bases. The CDR3 spans 17 residues. Germline values: CDR1 DFQATT, CDR2 SNEGSKA (reference sequence). V gave up 5 bases and J gave up 0 bases; unmatched junction bases: 14. In DNA, the CDR3 is TGCAGTGCTTCTCGGCCCCGTCTAGCGGCCAGCACAGATACGCAGTATTTT. Amino acid sequence: CSASRPRLAASTDTQYF.

The V call is TRBV20-1, the J call TRBJ1-2; D call uncertain. Looked up from germline, CDR1 is DFQATT and CDR2 is SNEGSKA (reference sequence). The CDR3 is 15 residues long. The V and J ends lost 3 bases and 5 bases respectively, with 19 bases between them. The DNA for the CDR3 is TGCAGTGCTAGCCCCCCCGCCCGGGCCGGGTATGGCTACACCTTC. Its protein is CSASPPARAGYGYTF.

V and J are TRBV29-1 and TRBJ1-4; D remains ambiguous. Germline V gene sequence: CDR1 SQVTM, CDR2 ANQGSEA. Trimming removed 3 bases from V and 6 bases from J, with 11 bases in between. The CDR3 runs 13 residues. In DNA, the CDR3 is TGCAGCGTTGAGTGGGGAATCGATGAAAAACTGTTTTTT. Translated: CSVEWGIDEKLFF.

This clonotype was observed a handful of times. CDR3: CASYCTGELFF. In DNA, the CDR3 is TGTGCCAGCTATTGTACCGGGGAGCTGTTTTTT. V is TRBV12-3 or TRBV12-4 and J is TRBJ2-2; D is unresolved. V was cut by 8 bases and J by 5 bases, with 6 bases left in between. The CDR3 is 11 amino acids.

This clonotype came up a few times. This chain links TRBV7-9 with TRBJ2-5; TRBD2 agrees at 7 bases. Losses at the gene ends were 5 bases for V and 5 bases for J; bases not matched to a gene: 20. Looked up from germline, CDR1 is SEHNR and CDR2 is FQNEAQ (reference sequence). The CDR3 runs to 18 residues. In nucleotides, the CDR3 is TGTGCCAGCAGCCCAGGACTTTCTTTAGTACGTAGCGGGGAGACCCAGTACTTC. Translation: CASSPGLSLVRSGETQYF.

This clonotype was detected a few times. V and J are TRBV9 and TRBJ2-7, with 8 bases matching TRBD2. The J segment lost 2 bases and the V segment lost 4 bases, leaving 11 bases of the junction unmatched. The germline gives CDR1 SGDLS, CDR2 YYNGEE. The CDR3 has 16 amino acids. The CDR3 coding sequence is TGTGCCAGCAGCCGAGAAGGCGGGGGGCCTGCCTACGAGCAGTACTTC. Protein product: CASSREGGGPAYEQYF. Filled out from reference TRBV9 and TRBJ2-7, the complete variable domain reads DSGVTQTPKHLITATGQRVTLRCSPRSGDLSVYWYQQSLDQGLQFLIQYYNGEERAKGNILERFSAQQFPDLHSELNLSSLELGDSALYFCASSREGGGPAYEQYFGPGTRLTVT.

This clonotype was found a few times. The gene calls are TRBV3-1 and TRBJ2-7, with TRBD2 matching over 11 bases. With V trimmed by 5 bases and J by 1 base, 4 bases remained unmatched. This CDR3 is built from 15 residues. CDR1 and CDR2 from the germline V gene are LGHDT and YNNKEL (reference sequence). CDR3 coding DNA: TGTGCCAGCAGCGCCTTAGCGGGGGGGTCCTACGAGCAGTACTTC. Translation: CASSALAGGSYEQYF.

The chain has TRBV5-1 and TRBJ2-3; 7 bases fit TRBD1. The germline gives CDR1 SGHRS, CDR2 YFSETQ. V shed 0 bases, J shed 3 bases, and the junction held 7 bases outside the gene matches. CDR3 size: 16 residues. The DNA for the CDR3 is TGCGCCAGCAGCTTGGGAGTGGGACAGCCTACAGATACGCAGTATTTT. Amino acid sequence: CASSLGVGQPTDTQYF.

The chain combines TRBV4-3 with TRBJ1-2; D is unclear. The ends were cut back, 4 bases at V and 8 bases at J, with 14 bases in the middle. CDR1 LGHNA and CDR2 YSLEER come from the germline V gene. CDR3 size: 13 residues. The CDR3 loop reads CASSPLTDAGYTF. CDR3 in DNA: TGCGCCAGCAGCCCACTAACAGACGCGGGCTACACCTTC.

The V call is TRBV28, the J call TRBJ2-3, with D possibly TRBD1 on 5 matching bases. This CDR3 region has 15 residues. Between the trimmed V and J ends, which lost 2 bases and 1 base, there was a span of 10 bases. The germline V gene encodes CDR1 MDHEN and CDR2 SYDVKM. Here the CDR3 reads CASSLPQGGTDTQYF. The DNA for the CDR3 is TGTGCCAGCAGTTTACCCCAAGGGGGCACAGATACGCAGTATTTT.